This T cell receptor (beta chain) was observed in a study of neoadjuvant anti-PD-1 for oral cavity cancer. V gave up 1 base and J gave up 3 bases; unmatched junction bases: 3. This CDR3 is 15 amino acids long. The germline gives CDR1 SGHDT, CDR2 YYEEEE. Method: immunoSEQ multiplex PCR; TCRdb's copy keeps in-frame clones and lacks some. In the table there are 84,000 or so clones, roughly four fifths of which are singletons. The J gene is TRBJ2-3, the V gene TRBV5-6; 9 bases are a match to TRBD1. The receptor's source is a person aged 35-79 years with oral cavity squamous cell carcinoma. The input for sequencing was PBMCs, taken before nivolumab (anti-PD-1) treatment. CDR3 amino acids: CASSLLDRGTDTQYF. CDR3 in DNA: TGTGCCAGCAGCTTGCTGGACAGGGGAACAGATACGCAGTATTTT.